The rows below give T cell receptor beta chains drawn from one sample of a study of blood T cell repertoires in COVID-19. Some clones are missing from TCRdb's copy, which holds only in-frame ones; the method was immunoSEQ multiplex PCR. The data show approximately 75,000 clones, approximately 91% seen once. The sample was peripheral blood. The receptors originated from a man in his fifties with acute or convalescent COVID-19. The CDR3 runs from the conserved cysteine through the conserved F or W. A D gene is named only where the DNA matches it firmly. Some rows have no size entry. The others give once, few or many, or a class for an expanded clone.

v_gene: TRBV10-3; j_gene: TRBJ2-2; d_gene: TRBD1; abundance: NA; CDR3nt: TGTGCCATCAGTGGGGACAGGCCGAACACCGGGGAGCTGTTTTTT; CDR3aa: CAISGDRPNTGELFF
v_gene: TRBV6-1; j_gene: TRBJ1-5; d_gene: NA; abundance: NA; CDR3nt: TGTGCCAGCAGTGAACTTCCTACTTATAGCAATCAGCCCCAGCATTTT; CDR3aa: CASSELPTYSNQPQHF
v_gene: TRBV2; j_gene: TRBJ1-6; d_gene: NA; abundance: NA; CDR3nt: TGTGCCAGCATAAGTGCAGGGGCCTATAATTCACCCCTCCACTTT; CDR3aa: CASISAGAYNSPLHF
v_gene: TRBV5-4; j_gene: TRBJ1-6; d_gene: NA; abundance: NA; CDR3nt: TGTGCCAGCAGCTCCGCGGGCTCATCCTATAATTCACCCCTCCACTTT; CDR3aa: CASSSAGSSYNSPLHF
v_gene: TRBV5-1; j_gene: TRBJ2-7; d_gene: NA; abundance: NA; CDR3nt: TGCGCCAGCAGCTTAGGGGACTCCCTTTACGAGCAGTACTTC; CDR3aa: CASSLGDSLYEQYF
v_gene: TRBV18; j_gene: TRBJ1-1; d_gene: NA; abundance: once; CDR3nt: TGTGCCAGCTCACCAGATGTTGTTGGGGCGTTATCTACTGAAGCTTTCTTT; CDR3aa: CASSPDVVGALSTEAFF
v_gene: TRBV2; j_gene: TRBJ2-1; d_gene: TRBD2; abundance: NA; CDR3nt: TGTGCCAGCAGGGCGACTAGCGGGGGGAGGCAGGATGAGCAGTTCTTC; CDR3aa: CASRATSGGRQDEQFF
v_gene: TRBV27; j_gene: TRBJ1-2; d_gene: TRBD1; abundance: NA; CDR3nt: TGTGCCAGCAGTGTGACAGGGTTCGATGGCTACACCTTC; CDR3aa: CASSVTGFDGYTF
v_gene: TRBV3-1/TRBV3-2; j_gene: TRBJ2-7; d_gene: NA; abundance: NA; CDR3nt: TGTGCCAGCAGCCTTTCACCAGGGGGGGAGCAGTACTTC; CDR3aa: CASSLSPGGEQYF
v_gene: TRBV19; j_gene: TRBJ1-5; d_gene: NA; abundance: NA; CDR3nt: TGTGCCAGTAGTATAGGGGTGGACAGTCCGAGCAATCAGCCCCAGCATTTT; CDR3aa: CASSIGVDSPSNQPQHF
v_gene: TRBV5-4; j_gene: TRBJ2-7; d_gene: TRBD1; abundance: NA; CDR3nt: TGTGCCAGCAGCTTACCTTTGACAGGGAGTGAGCAGTACTTC; CDR3aa: CASSLPLTGSEQYF
v_gene: TRBV3-1/TRBV3-2; j_gene: TRBJ2-4; d_gene: NA; abundance: NA; CDR3nt: TGTGCCAGCAGCCGCGTAGCAGGGGCCAAAAACATTCAGTACTTC; CDR3aa: CASSRVAGAKNIQYF
v_gene: TRBV27; j_gene: TRBJ1-3; d_gene: TRBD1; abundance: NA; CDR3nt: TGTGCCAGCAGTTCAGGGGGGCTTGAAAACACCATATATTTT; CDR3aa: CASSSGGLENTIYF
v_gene: TRBV6-2/TRBV6-3; j_gene: TRBJ1-6; d_gene: NA; abundance: NA; CDR3nt: TGTGCCAGCAGCCCAGGGGCTACGAATTCACCCCTCCACTTT; CDR3aa: CASSPGATNSPLHF
v_gene: TRBV6-5; j_gene: TRBJ1-1; d_gene: NA; abundance: once; CDR3nt: TGTGCCAGCAGTTACTATCAGGGTCACACTGAAGCTTTCTTT; CDR3aa: CASSYYQGHTEAFF
v_gene: TRBV9; j_gene: TRBJ2-5; d_gene: NA; abundance: once; CDR3nt: TGTGCCAGCAGCGTAGATCAGGCGGAGACCCAGTACTTC; CDR3aa: CASSVDQAETQYF
v_gene: TRBV2; j_gene: TRBJ1-5; d_gene: NA; abundance: NA; CDR3nt: TGTGCCAGCAGGAGGGGGGGTAGCAATCAGCCCCAGCATTTT; CDR3aa: CASRRGGSNQPQHF
v_gene: TRBV11-3; j_gene: TRBJ2-3; d_gene: TRBD1; abundance: once; CDR3nt: TGTGCCAGCAGCGTCACGGGACAGGTCACAGATACGCAGTATTTT; CDR3aa: CASSVTGQVTDTQYF
v_gene: TRBV3-1/TRBV3-2; j_gene: TRBJ1-2; d_gene: NA; abundance: NA; CDR3nt: TGTGCCAGCAGTCATACAGGGCCGGGAGGCTACACCTTC; CDR3aa: CASSHTGPGGYTF
v_gene: TRBV4-1; j_gene: TRBJ1-3; d_gene: NA; abundance: NA; CDR3nt: TGCGCCAGCAGCCAAGCAGGGGATCCTGGAAACACCATATATTTT; CDR3aa: CASSQAGDPGNTIYF
v_gene: TRBV4-1; j_gene: TRBJ1-2; d_gene: TRBD1; abundance: NA; CDR3nt: TGCGCCAGCAGCCAAAACAGGGGCCGCTATGGCTACACCTTC; CDR3aa: CASSQNRGRYGYTF
v_gene: TRBV19; j_gene: TRBJ2-5; d_gene: TRBD2; abundance: NA; CDR3nt: TGTGCCAGTAGTCTCTCGGGGGGGGCAGGTGAGACCCAGTACTTC; CDR3aa: CASSLSGGAGETQYF
v_gene: TRBV18; j_gene: TRBJ2-7; d_gene: TRBD1; abundance: NA; CDR3nt: TGTGCCAGCTCACCGAGGACAGGGGGGACCGACGAGCAGTACTTC; CDR3aa: CASSPRTGGTDEQYF
v_gene: TRBV2; j_gene: TRBJ2-7; d_gene: TRBD2; abundance: NA; CDR3nt: TGTGCCAGCAGGGCGACTAGCGGGGGTCATTACGAGCAGTACTTC; CDR3aa: CASRATSGGHYEQYF
v_gene: TRBV18; j_gene: TRBJ1-5; d_gene: TRBD1; abundance: few; CDR3nt: TGTGCCAGCTCAGCTCTTGACAGGGGAGGACAGCCCCAGCATTTT; CDR3aa: CASSALDRGGQPQHF
v_gene: TRBV5-1; j_gene: TRBJ1-4; d_gene: NA; abundance: few; CDR3nt: TGCGCCAGCAGCTTGGGGAAGAGCCAGGTTGAAAAACTGTTTTTT; CDR3aa: CASSLGKSQVEKLFF
v_gene: TRBV10-3; j_gene: TRBJ2-1; d_gene: NA; abundance: NA; CDR3nt: TGTGCCATCAGTGAGTCGGTGGGGGGGCATTTGAATGAGCAGTTCTTC; CDR3aa: CAISESVGGHLNEQFF
v_gene: TRBV6-5; j_gene: TRBJ2-5; d_gene: NA; abundance: NA; CDR3nt: TGTGCCAGCAGATGGAACAGGGCAGAGACCCAGTACTTC; CDR3aa: CASRWNRAETQYF
v_gene: TRBV6-6; j_gene: TRBJ2-1; d_gene: TRBD1; abundance: NA; CDR3nt: TGTGCCAGCAGTTACTCGGGACAGGGGGCCGGGGAGCAGTTCTTC; CDR3aa: CASSYSGQGAGEQFF
v_gene: TRBV5-1; j_gene: TRBJ2-7; d_gene: NA; abundance: NA; CDR3nt: TGCGCCAGCAGCCCGCTCGAAGGAGACGAGCAGTACTTC; CDR3aa: CASSPLEGDEQYF
v_gene: TRBV13; j_gene: TRBJ2-3; d_gene: TRBD1; abundance: NA; CDR3nt: TGTGCCAGCAGCTTTAGACAGGGTAAGATTGGCACAGATACGCAGTATTTT; CDR3aa: CASSFRQGKIGTDTQYF
v_gene: TRBV4-1; j_gene: TRBJ1-5; d_gene: NA; abundance: NA; CDR3nt: TGCGCCAGCAGCAAGACAGAGAGCAATCAGCCCCAGCATTTT; CDR3aa: CASSKTESNQPQHF
v_gene: TRBV28; j_gene: TRBJ2-7; d_gene: NA; abundance: NA; CDR3nt: TGTGCCAGCAGTTTTCTGGCGGGAACCCACGAGCAGTACTTC; CDR3aa: CASSFLAGTHEQYF
v_gene: TRBV5-1; j_gene: TRBJ2-7; d_gene: TRBD1; abundance: NA; CDR3nt: TGCGCCAGCAGCGAAGGGACAGGGACCTCCTACGAGCAGTACTTC; CDR3aa: CASSEGTGTSYEQYF
v_gene: TRBV27; j_gene: TRBJ2-1; d_gene: TRBD2; abundance: NA; CDR3nt: TGTGCCAGCAGTTTAGCAGCGGGGGCCTTATCCTACAATGAGCAGTTCTTC; CDR3aa: CASSLAAGALSYNEQFF
v_gene: TRBV24-1; j_gene: TRBJ2-4; d_gene: TRBD1; abundance: NA; CDR3nt: TGTGCCACCAGTGGACAGGGGGAAAACATTCAGTACTTC; CDR3aa: CATSGQGENIQYF
v_gene: TRBV5-1; j_gene: TRBJ2-2; d_gene: TRBD1; abundance: NA; CDR3nt: TGCGCCAGCAGCCCGGGACAGGGGAGGGCCGGGGAGCTGTTTTTT; CDR3aa: CASSPGQGRAGELFF
v_gene: TRBV29-1; j_gene: TRBJ1-3; d_gene: NA; abundance: NA; CDR3nt: TGCAGCGTTGTTAAGGGGAACACCATATATTTT; CDR3aa: CSVVKGNTIYF
v_gene: TRBV15; j_gene: TRBJ1-2; d_gene: NA; abundance: NA; CDR3nt: TGTGCCACCAGCCACACAGGGAACTATGGCTACACCTTC; CDR3aa: CATSHTGNYGYTF
v_gene: TRBV29-1; j_gene: TRBJ1-3; d_gene: NA; abundance: few; CDR3nt: TGCAGCGTTGAAGGACAGACTGGAAACACCATATATTTT; CDR3aa: CSVEGQTGNTIYF
v_gene: TRBV19; j_gene: TRBJ1-3; d_gene: NA; abundance: NA; CDR3nt: TGTGCCAGTAATCAAGGGGGGGGACAAAACACCATATATTTT; CDR3aa: CASNQGGGQNTIYF
v_gene: TRBV5-1; j_gene: TRBJ2-2; d_gene: NA; abundance: few; CDR3nt: TGCGCCAGCAGCTTGGTCGGAGGAACCGGGGAGCTGTTTTTT; CDR3aa: CASSLVGGTGELFF